These 18 T cell receptor beta chains originate from one sample sequenced in a study of cytomegalovirus exposure and HLA in healthy donors. The PCR made use of 60 Vbeta and 13 Jbeta primers. The repertoire was sequenced with immunoSEQ multiplex PCR; TCRdb's copy has only in-frame clones and lacks some. The sample comprises 72,000 or so clones, about 68% of which are singletons, and approximately 7% rests with the top ten. Sequenced sample: PBMCs. Receptors originate from a woman between 25 and 40 years old in good health and CMV-seropositive.

J is TRBJ1-1 and V is TRBV6-5; unclear D gene. The CDR3 totals 13 residues. Germline values: CDR1 MNHEY, CDR2 SVGAGI. The V gene lost 6 bases and the J gene lost 0 bases, with 8 bases spanning the gap. CDR3 sequence: CASRQLLNTEAFF. In DNA form, the CDR3 reads TGTGCCAGCAGACAGTTGTTGAACACTGAAGCTTTCTTT.

V usage is TRBV11-3 and J usage is TRBJ2-3; D is perhaps TRBD1 (6 bases). V lost 1 base to trimming and J lost 4 bases, with 9 bases between them. Germline V lookup: CDR1 SGHNT, CDR2 YENEEA. The CDR3 sequence is 14 residues long. CDR3 in amino acids: CASSLGRGSDTQYF. The CDR3, as DNA: TGTGCCAGCAGCTTAGGCAGGGGCTCAGATACGCAGTATTTT.

This chain joins TRBV7-3 and TRBJ2-1; tentative D call: TRBD2 (5 bases). V was pared by 8 bases and J by 4 bases, with 15 bases between. Looked up from germline, CDR1 is SGHTA and CDR2 is FQGTGA. The CDR3 totals 14 residues. CDR3 loop: CASSKTSIYNEQFF. In DNA, the CDR3 is TGTGCCAGCTCGAAAACTAGTATTTACAATGAGCAGTTCTTC.

The V and J genes are TRBV25-1 and TRBJ2-7, with D unclear. This CDR3 region has 15 residues. Germline V CDR1 and CDR2: MGHDK, SYGVNS. Trimming pared 3 bases from V and 4 bases from J, leaving 16 bases between. CDR3 coding DNA: TGTGCCAGCAGTGATAATGAGCCTGCACGGTACGAGCAGTACTTC. Translating it yields CASSDNEPARYEQYF.

The CDR3 reads CASRPGLRDNEQFF. The CDR3 nucleotides read TGTGCCAGCAGACCGGGACTCAGGGACAATGAGCAGTTCTTC. The V gene is TRBV2, the J gene TRBJ2-1; D possibly corresponds to TRBD2 (6 bases). The CDR3 contains 14 residues. The germline V and J ends were trimmed by 6 bases and 5 bases, with 14 bases remaining between them. From germline, CDR1 is SNHLY and CDR2 FYNNEI.

The V and J genes are TRBV5-1 and TRBJ2-2; 7 bases fit TRBD2. Germline CDR1 is SGHRS and CDR2 is YFSETQ. J was trimmed by 3 bases and V by 0 bases; bases with no gene match: 2. The CDR3 consists of 15 residues. The CDR3 sequence: CASSLGLADTGELFF. The CDR3 nucleotides read TGCGCCAGCAGCTTGGGCCTAGCGGACACCGGGGAGCTGTTTTTT.

A few counts support this clone. The chain links TRBV6-1 to TRBJ2-2; 9 nucleotides agree with TRBD2. V lost 4 bases, J lost 2 bases, and 2 bases stayed unmatched. There are 15 residues in the CDR3. From germline, CDR1 is MNHNS and CDR2 SASEGT. The DNA of the CDR3 is TGTGCCAGCAGTGTAGCGGGAGTCAACACCGGGGAGCTGTTTTTT. Translation: CASSVAGVNTGELFF.

The chain uses TRBV6-5 and TRBJ1-5; D is undetermined. The V end was cut by 2 bases, the J end by 6 bases, with 11 bases between. The germline gives CDR1 MNHEY, CDR2 SVGAGI. This CDR3 is 14 amino acids long. The CDR3 coding sequence is TGTGCCAGCAGTTACGGCCAGGAGGGTCAGCCCCAGCATTTT. This translates into CASSYGQEGQPQHF.

This rearrangement joins TRBV28 to TRBJ1-5, with D possibly matching TRBD1 (5 bases). Germline V lookup: CDR1 MDHEN, CDR2 SYDVKM. The CDR3 covers 14 residues. Trimming took off 3 bases at V and 0 bases at J, with 6 bases between the two ends. DNA for the CDR3: TGTGCCAGCAGTTTCGACAGTAGCAATCAGCCCCAGCATTTT. As protein: CASSFDSSNQPQHF.

This chain connects TRBV6-5 to TRBJ1-2; 8 bases map to TRBD1. The CDR3 is 14 amino acids. Trimming removed 4 bases from V and 8 bases from J; junction bases left unmatched: 9. CDR1 is MNHEY, CDR2 SVGAGI, per germline. The CDR3 protein is CASSLGQGVTGYTF. CDR3 sequence (DNA): TGTGCCAGCAGTTTAGGACAGGGTGTGACCGGCTACACCTTC.

V gene TRBV28 combines with J gene TRBJ1-1; D ambiguous. The CDR3 runs to 13 residues. With 2 bases removed from V and 4 bases from J, the gap between germline ends came to 8 bases. Germline CDR1 is MDHEN and CDR2 is SYDVKM. CDR3 DNA: TGTGCCAGCAGTTTACGGGGAGGCACTGAAGCTTTCTTT. Its translation: CASSLRGGTEAFF.

V gene TRBV5-1 combines with J gene TRBJ2-5, with 9 bases identical to TRBD2. CDR3 length equals 16 residues. J was trimmed by 5 bases and V by 4 bases; bases with no gene match: 12. Germline V gene lookup returns CDR1 SGHRS and CDR2 YFSETQ. Written as DNA, the CDR3 is TGCGCCAGCAGCAGTAGGGCGGGAGGGCCCGGGGAGACCCAGTACTTC. Encoded protein: CASSSRAGGPGETQYF.

The CDR3 protein is CASSQVTGSNYGYTF. CDR3 bases: TGCGCCAGCAGCCAAGTAACAGGGTCTAACTATGGCTACACCTTC. The chain uses TRBV4-1 and TRBJ1-2; weak D call: TRBD1 (6 bases). This CDR3 comprises 15 residues. Germline assignment: CDR1 MGHRA and CDR2 YSYEKL. Trimming pared 1 base from V and 0 bases from J, leaving 9 bases between.

The chain uses TRBV7-3 and TRBJ2-7, with 8 bases that match TRBD1. Trimming took 0 bases from V and 2 from J; bases not matched to a gene: 6. The germline gives CDR1 SGHTA, CDR2 FQGTGA. This CDR3 comprises 16 residues. CDR3 loop: CASSLTGTGVPYEQYF. CDR3 nucleotide sequence: TGTGCCAGCAGCTTAACGGGGACAGGAGTCCCCTACGAGCAGTACTTC. Based on the CDR3 plus reference TRBV7-3 and TRBJ2-7, the full variable domain is GAGVSQTPSNKVTEKGKYVELRCDPISGHTALYWYRQSLGQGPEFLIYFQGTGAADDSGLPNDRFFAVRPEGSVSTLKIQRTERGDSAVYLCASSLTGTGVPYEQYFGPGTRLTVT.

The chain employs TRBV11-2 and TRBJ1-1; TRBD1 agrees at 9 bases. The trim removed 4 bases at V and 5 bases at J, leaving 5 bases unmatched. The CDR3 runs 14 residues. Germline CDR1 SGHAT, CDR2 FQNNGV. The chain's CDR3 is CASSSRGTGTEAFF. The CDR3 DNA sequence: TGTGCCAGCAGCTCTCGAGGGACAGGGACTGAAGCTTTCTTT. Complete variable domain (other parts from reference TRBV11-2 and TRBJ1-1): EAGVAQSPRYKIIEKRQSVAFWCNPISGHATLYWYQQILGQGPKLLIQFQNNGVVDDSQLPKDRFSAERLKGVDSTLKIQPAKLEDSAVYLCASSSRGTGTEAFFGQGTRLTVV.

The rearrangement uses TRBV9 and TRBJ2-1, with TRBD2 matching over 10 bases. This CDR3 has 17 amino acids. The V gene end was trimmed by 2 bases and the J gene end by 5 bases; junction bases not matched to a gene: 10. CDR1 and CDR2 from the germline V gene are SGDLS and YYNGEE. This CDR3 reads CASSVFTSGIFNNEQFF. CDR3 DNA: TGTGCCAGCAGCGTTTTCACTAGCGGGATTTTTAACAATGAGCAGTTCTTC.

This chain joins TRBV5-8 and TRBJ2-1; perhaps TRBD1 as D (5 bases). The CDR3 totals 16 residues. Germline CDR1 and CDR2: SGHTS and YDEGEE. The V gene lost 0 bases and the J gene lost 7 bases, with 17 bases spanning the gap. The CDR3: CASSLAIRVTGNEQFF. CDR3 nucleotides: TGTGCCAGCAGCTTGGCCATCAGGGTCACCGGGAATGAGCAGTTCTTC.

V gene TRBV7-9 combines with J gene TRBJ2-3; D is ambiguous. The CDR3 covers 17 residues. The V gene's germline CDR1 is SEHNR and CDR2 FQNEAQ (reference sequence). V gave up 1 base and J gave up 1 base, with 15 bases separating them. The CDR3 nucleotides read TGTGCCAGCAGCTTAGTGCACAAAGACATCCGCACAGATACGCAGTATTTT. It encodes CASSLVHKDIRTDTQYF.